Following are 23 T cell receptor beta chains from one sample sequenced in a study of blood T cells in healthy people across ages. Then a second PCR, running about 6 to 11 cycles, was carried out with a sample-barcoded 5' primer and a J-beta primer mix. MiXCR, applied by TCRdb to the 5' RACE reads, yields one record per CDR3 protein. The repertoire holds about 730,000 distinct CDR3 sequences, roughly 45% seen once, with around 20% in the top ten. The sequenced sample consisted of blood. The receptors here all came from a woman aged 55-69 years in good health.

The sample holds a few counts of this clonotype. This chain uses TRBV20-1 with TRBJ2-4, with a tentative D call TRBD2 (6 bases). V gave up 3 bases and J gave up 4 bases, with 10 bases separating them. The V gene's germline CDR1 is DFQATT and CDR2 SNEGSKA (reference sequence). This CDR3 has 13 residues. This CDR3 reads CSASPGTKNIQYF. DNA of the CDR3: TGCAGTGCTAGCCCCGGGACTAAAAACATTCAGTACTTC.

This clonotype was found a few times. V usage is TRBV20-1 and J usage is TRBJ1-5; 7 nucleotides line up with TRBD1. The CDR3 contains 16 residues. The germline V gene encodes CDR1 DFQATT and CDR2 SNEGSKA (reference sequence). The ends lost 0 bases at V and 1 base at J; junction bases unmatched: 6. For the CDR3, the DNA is TGCAGTGCTAGAGATCCCAGGGGGTCGAGCAATCAGCCCCAGCATTTT. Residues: CSARDPRGSSNQPQHF.

This CDR3 reads CSVDASGSMNEQYF. The CDR3 DNA reads as TGCAGCGTTGACGCGAGCGGGAGTATGAATGAGCAGTACTTC. The chain has TRBV29-1 and TRBJ2-7, with 8 bases lining up with TRBD2. Germline-derived CDR1 and CDR2 are SQVTM and ANQGSEA. Losses at the gene ends were 3 bases for V and 7 bases for J; bases not matched to a gene: 11. This CDR3 contains 14 residues.

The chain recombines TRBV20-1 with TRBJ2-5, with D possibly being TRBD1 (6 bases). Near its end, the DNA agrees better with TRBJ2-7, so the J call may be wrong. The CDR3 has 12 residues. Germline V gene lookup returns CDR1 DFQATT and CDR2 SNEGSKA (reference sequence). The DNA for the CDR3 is TGCAGTGCTCGCCTCACAGGGAACGAGCAGTACTTC. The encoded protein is CSARLTGNEQYF.

CDR3 amino acids: CASSQLPSGRSDEQFF. CDR3 sequence (DNA): TGCGCCAGCAGCCAATTACCTAGCGGGAGAAGCGATGAGCAGTTCTTC. V usage is TRBV4-1 and J usage is TRBJ2-1; 10 bases are a match to TRBD2. CDR3 length equals 16 residues. Germline trimming cut 2 bases from V and 8 bases from J; bases unmatched to any gene: 9. Germline CDR1 and CDR2: MGHRA and YSYEKL.

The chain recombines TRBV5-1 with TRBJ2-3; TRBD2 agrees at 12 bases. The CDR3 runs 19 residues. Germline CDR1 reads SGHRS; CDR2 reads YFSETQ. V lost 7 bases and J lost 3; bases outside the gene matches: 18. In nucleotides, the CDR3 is TGCGCCAGCTCTGGTGGAGGACTAGCGGGATGGTATGGGACAGATACGCAGTATTTT. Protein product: CASSGGGLAGWYGTDTQYF.

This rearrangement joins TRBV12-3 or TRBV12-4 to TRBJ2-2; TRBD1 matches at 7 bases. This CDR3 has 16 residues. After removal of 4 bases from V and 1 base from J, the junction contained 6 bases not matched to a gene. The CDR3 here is CASSSRRTGNTGELFF. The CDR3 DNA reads TGTGCCAGCAGTTCTAGGCGGACAGGGAACACCGGGGAGCTGTTTTTT.

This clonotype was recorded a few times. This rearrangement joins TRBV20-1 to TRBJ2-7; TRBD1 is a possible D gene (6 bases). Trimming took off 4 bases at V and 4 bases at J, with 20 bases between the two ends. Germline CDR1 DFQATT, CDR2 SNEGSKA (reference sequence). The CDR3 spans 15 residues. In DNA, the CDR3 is TGCAGTGCTACCTACCCGGGACATCGGAATTACGAGCAGTACTTC. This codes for CSATYPGHRNYEQYF.

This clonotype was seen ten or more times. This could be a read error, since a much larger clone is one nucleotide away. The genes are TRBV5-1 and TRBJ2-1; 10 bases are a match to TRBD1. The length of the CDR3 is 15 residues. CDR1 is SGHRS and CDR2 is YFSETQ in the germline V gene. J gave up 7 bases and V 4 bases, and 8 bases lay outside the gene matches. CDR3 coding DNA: TGCGCCAGCAGCACCGCCGGGACAGGGGCGAATGAGCAGTTCTTC. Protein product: CASSTAGTGANEQFF.

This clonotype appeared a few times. This CDR3 is CASSLGPAWETQYF. The CDR3 DNA reads TGTGCCAGCAGCTTAGGGCCAGCTTGGGAGACCCAGTACTTC. The chain has TRBV7-9 and TRBJ2-7; D unclear. The J call may be incorrect, as the DNA end agrees better with TRBJ2-5. Germline V gives CDR1 SEHNR, CDR2 FQNEAQ (reference sequence). This CDR3 spans 14 amino acids.

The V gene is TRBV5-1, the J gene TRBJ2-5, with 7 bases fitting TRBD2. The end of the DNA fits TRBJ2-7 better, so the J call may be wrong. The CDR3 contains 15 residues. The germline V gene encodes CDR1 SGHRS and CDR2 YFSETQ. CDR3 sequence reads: CASSPPAGEPYEQYF. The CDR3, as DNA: TGCGCCAGCAGCCCACCGGCGGGAGAGCCCTACGAGCAGTACTTC.

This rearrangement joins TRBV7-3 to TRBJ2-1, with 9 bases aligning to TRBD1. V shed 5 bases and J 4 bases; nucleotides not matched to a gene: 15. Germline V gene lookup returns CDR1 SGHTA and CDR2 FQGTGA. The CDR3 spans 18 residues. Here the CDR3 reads CASSIRDRVILGYNEQFF. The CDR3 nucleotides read TGTGCCAGCAGCATCCGGGACAGGGTTATTTTGGGTTACAATGAGCAGTTCTTC.

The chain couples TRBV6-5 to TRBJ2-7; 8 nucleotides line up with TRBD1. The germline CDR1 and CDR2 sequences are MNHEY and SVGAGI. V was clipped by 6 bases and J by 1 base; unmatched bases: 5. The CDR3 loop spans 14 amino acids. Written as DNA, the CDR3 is TGTGCCAGCAGCACCCGGGACAGGTCCTACGAGCAGTACTTC. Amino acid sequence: CASSTRDRSYEQYF.

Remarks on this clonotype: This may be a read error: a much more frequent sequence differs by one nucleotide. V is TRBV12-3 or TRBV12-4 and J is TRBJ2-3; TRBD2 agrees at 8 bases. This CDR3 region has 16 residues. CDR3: CAGSLVSGVFTDTQYF. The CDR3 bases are TGTGCCGGCAGTTTAGTTAGCGGGGTCTTCACAGATACGCAGTATTTT.

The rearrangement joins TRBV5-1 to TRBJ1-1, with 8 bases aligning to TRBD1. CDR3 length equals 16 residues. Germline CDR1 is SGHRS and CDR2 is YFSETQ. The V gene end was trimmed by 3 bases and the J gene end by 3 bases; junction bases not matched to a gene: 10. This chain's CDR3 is CASSSQGAAWYTEAFF. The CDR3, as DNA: TGCGCCAGCAGCTCGCAGGGGGCTGCTTGGTACACTGAAGCTTTCTTT.

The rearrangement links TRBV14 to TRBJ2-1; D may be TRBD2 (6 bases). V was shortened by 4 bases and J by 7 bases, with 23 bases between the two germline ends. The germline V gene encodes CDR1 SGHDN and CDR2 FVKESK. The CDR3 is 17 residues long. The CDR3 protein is CASSPIKGTGVRNEQFF. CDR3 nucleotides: TGTGCCAGCAGCCCTATAAAAGGAACGGGAGTAAGGAATGAGCAGTTCTTC.

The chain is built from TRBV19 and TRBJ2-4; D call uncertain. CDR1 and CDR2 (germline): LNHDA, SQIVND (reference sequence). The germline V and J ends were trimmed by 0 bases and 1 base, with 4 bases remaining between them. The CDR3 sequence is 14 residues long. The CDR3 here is CASSIDRAKNIQYF. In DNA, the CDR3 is TGTGCCAGTAGTATAGATCGGGCCAAAAACATTCAGTACTTC.

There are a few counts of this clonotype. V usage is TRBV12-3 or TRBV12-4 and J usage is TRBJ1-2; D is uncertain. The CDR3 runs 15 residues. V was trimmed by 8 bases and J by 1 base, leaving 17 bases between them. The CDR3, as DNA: TGTGCCAGCCGCCGGGAACCCGACCTTAACTATGGCTACACCTTC. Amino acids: CASRREPDLNYGYTF.

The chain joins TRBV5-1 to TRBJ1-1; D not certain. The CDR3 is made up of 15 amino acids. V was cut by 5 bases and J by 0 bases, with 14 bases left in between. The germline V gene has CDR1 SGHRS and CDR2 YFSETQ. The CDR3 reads CASSFDGGVNTEAFF. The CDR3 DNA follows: TGCGCCAGCAGTTTTGACGGCGGGGTGAACACTGAAGCTTTCTTT.

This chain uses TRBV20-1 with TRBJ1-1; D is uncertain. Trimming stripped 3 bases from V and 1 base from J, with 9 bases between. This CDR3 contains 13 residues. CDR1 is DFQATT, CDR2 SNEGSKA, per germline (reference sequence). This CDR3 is CSASSESNTEAFF. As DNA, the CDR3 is TGCAGTGCTAGTTCCGAATCGAACACTGAAGCTTTCTTT.

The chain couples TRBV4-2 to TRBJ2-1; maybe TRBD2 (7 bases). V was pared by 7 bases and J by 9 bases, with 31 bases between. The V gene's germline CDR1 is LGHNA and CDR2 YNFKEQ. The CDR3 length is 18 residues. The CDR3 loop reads CASNLERAAGRLRGEQFF. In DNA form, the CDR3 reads TGTGCCAGCAACCTGGAGAGGGCAGCGGGGAGGCTCAGGGGTGAGCAGTTCTTC.

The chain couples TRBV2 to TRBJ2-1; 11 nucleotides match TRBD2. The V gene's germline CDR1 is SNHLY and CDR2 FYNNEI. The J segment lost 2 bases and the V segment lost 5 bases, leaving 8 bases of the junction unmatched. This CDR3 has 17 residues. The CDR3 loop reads CASSPNQGLAAYNEQFF. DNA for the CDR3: TGTGCCAGCAGTCCTAACCAGGGACTAGCGGCCTACAATGAGCAGTTCTTC.

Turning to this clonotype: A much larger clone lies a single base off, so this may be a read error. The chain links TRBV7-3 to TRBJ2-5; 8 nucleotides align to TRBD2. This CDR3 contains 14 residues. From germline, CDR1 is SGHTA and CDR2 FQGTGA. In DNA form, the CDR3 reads TGTGCCAGCAGCCTCCCGGGAGCGGGAGAGACCAAGTACTTC. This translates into CASSLPGAGETKYF.